This T cell receptor (beta chain) comes out of a study of Graves' ophthalmopathy and Graves' hyperthyroidism. This clonotype has ten or more counts. For repertoire sequencing, the TCR beta CDR3 regions were amplified from RNA transcripts. HTBI primers were employed in first-round RT-PCR, then a second-round multiplex PCR followed. A single record per CDR3 protein comes from TCRdb applying MiXCR to the multiplex PCR reads. Seen here are 650,000 to 900,000 distinct CDR3 sequences, roughly two fifths observed once, and the top ten hold approximately 43%. This CDR3 is 16 amino acids long. Trimming cost V 3 bases and J 2 bases, with 11 bases left between them. Per the germline V gene, CDR1 is ENHRY and CDR2 is SYGVKD.

The specimen sequenced was peripheral blood. The sequence came from an adult man with Graves' ophthalmopathy. The gene calls are TRBV10-3 and TRBJ2-6; perhaps TRBD2 as D (6 bases). This CDR3 reads CAISDGGVAGANVLTF. In nucleotides, the CDR3 is TGTGCCATCAGTGACGGGGGAGTGGCTGGGGCCAACGTCCTGACTTTC.